This section outlines one TCR beta chain sequence together with its context. The sample is drawn from a study of blood T cell repertoires in COVID-19. Study details: PBMCs, B-cell-depleted T cells, or T cells provided the cDNA or gDNA that made up the material.

Data came from immunoSEQ multiplex PCR; TCRdb stores just in-frame clones and leaves some out. The sample yields about 83,000 clones, about nine tenths seen once. CDR3 size: 17 residues. J was trimmed by 3 bases and V by 0 bases; bases with no gene match: 8. Germline CDR1 reads SGHTA; CDR2 reads FQGTGA. This clonotype was sampled from a woman of 80 years or more with active or convalescent COVID-19. V and J are TRBV7-3 and TRBJ2-3; TRBD1 matches 8 bases. Sequencing used peripheral blood. The DNA of the CDR3 is TGTGCCAGCAGCTTAACTTTCGACAGGGGCAATACAGATACGCAGTATTTT. This gives the protein CASSLTFDRGNTDTQYF.